This T cell receptor beta chain derives from a study of blood T cell repertoires in COVID-19 (dated by TCRdb to about 2020). The study in broad terms: Collaborator samples came from the United States, Italy and Spain and covered acute and convalescent phases of COVID-19. The sample metadata nearly always contained a de-identified subject ID, COVID-19 status, age in years and sex. HLA class I and class II types, where available, came from metadata supplied by the sample provider rather than from assay-based typing. The repertoires were released in a freely available public database meant as a resource for research on the immune response to SARS-CoV-2. The prospective study material was composed of cDNA or gDNA derived from T cells, B-cell-depleted T cells, or PBMCs. The dataset comprised deeply sampled blood TCRbeta repertoires from subjects exposed to, actively infected with, or recovered from COVID-19. Samples were obtained from the ongoing ImmuneRACE study (first 160 participants) and from approximately 1,200 subjects provided by 6 global collaborators. Beyond this particular receptor, the publication reports: Clinical and demographic metadata were provided uncurated, with the amount varying by source and participant.

This clone appeared once. The clone's antigen remains unknown. Base qualities are missing; no much larger clone stands one base away. CDR1 and CDR2, per the germline V gene, are MNHEY and SVGAGI. After removal of 4 bases from V and 6 bases from J, the junction retains 8 bases not matched to a gene. Spanning cysteine to phenylalanine, the CDR3 consists of 14 amino acids. Only the CDR3 part of the read is kept: 42 bases, read in frame from the first base. The collaborating institutions used their own protocols to collect whole blood in K2EDTA tubes. For TCRbeta analysis, collaborators shipped samples in one of three forms: frozen whole blood, isolated PBMCs, or DNA extracted from either of those sample types. TCRbeta CDR3 regions were amplified from genomic DNA using the immunoSEQ Assay, a bias-controlled multiplex PCR. The published analysis was carried out like this. The number of nucleated cells in each sample was estimated from the amplification of reference gene primers within the assay. To quantify the absolute abundance of each unique TCRbeta CDR3 rearrangement, sequence reads were collapsed and filtered. Productive Simpson clonality was computed per sample as the square root of Simpson's diversity index over productive rearrangements. TCRdb retrieved this table from immuneACCESS and kept in-frame rearrangements only. Not all clones are present; in checked studies, unresolved V genes account for under half, and no reason is known for the remainder. V and J calls and clone size are those listed in that table; D and trimming were worked out from the DNA. The sample table shows 73,000 or so clones, and 70% to 75% are seen once. Approximately 20% of the sample comes from the top ten.

Sequencing used peripheral blood. The receptor chain draws on TRBV6-5 and TRBJ1-2; TRBD1 lines up with 7 middle nucleotides. This receptor was identified in a man aged 55-75 years with acute or convalescent COVID-19. This receptor carries the CDR3 CASSSPDRTDGYTF. The sequenced DNA is TGTGCCAGCAGTTCGCCGGACAGGACAGATGGCTACACCTTC.